The subject of this entry is one T cell receptor beta chain. The data are from a study of blood T cell repertoires in COVID-19. TCRdb keeps only in-frame clones here, not all; method: immunoSEQ multiplex PCR. The sample holds hundreds of thousands of clones; roughly 89% are singletons and the top ten take approximately 4.1%. Germline loops: CDR1 SGHTA, CDR2 FQGTGA. V lost 3 bases, J lost 3 bases, and 8 bases lay in between. The CDR3 consists of 13 residues. Material: PBMCs or T cells enriched from blood (not recorded which). The chain carries TRBV7-3 and TRBJ1-1; D remains unclear. The source is a woman in her 30s who had recovered from COVID-19. CDR3 region: CASSFGRDTEAFF. The DNA for the CDR3 is TGTGCCAGCAGCTTCGGGAGGGACACTGAAGCTTTCTTT.